A selection of T cell receptor beta chains follows, all from one sample in a study of shared clonotypes between healthy human individuals. Sequencing used immunoSEQ multiplex PCR; TCRdb keeps in-frame clones, though not all of them. The profile shows roughly 110,000 clones, 55% to 80% of them singletons. What was sequenced was memory CD8+ T cells sorted from blood. The receptors were sampled from a woman aged 25-40 years in good health. Each CDR3 is given with its conserved first and last residue. D genes are given only for firm matches. Clone size appears in some rows only: once, few, many, or a class for an expanded clone.

CDR3nt,CDR3aa,v_gene,abundance,d_gene,len,j_gene
TGTGCCAGCAGCGCACAGGGTTTGGGAAATCAGCCCCAGCATTTT,CASSAQGLGNQPQHF,TRBV7-9,-,-,15,TRBJ1-5
TGTGCCAGCAGCTTAGTATGGTCTGAAGCTTTCTTT,CASSLVWSEAFF,TRBV7-2,few,-,12,TRBJ1-1
TGTGCCAGCAGTTTGGTCCCTGGGGGGGATGAGCAGTTCTTC,CASSLVPGGDEQFF,TRBV28,-,TRBD2,14,TRBJ2-1
TGTGCCAGCAGTAAGCGGGATTACGAGCAGTACTTC,CASSKRDYEQYF,TRBV25-1,-,TRBD2,12,TRBJ2-7
TGTGCCAGCAGCTTTGACAGGGTACGGTACAATGAGCAGTTCTTC,CASSFDRVRYNEQFF,TRBV7-9,once,TRBD1,15,TRBJ2-1
TGTGCCAGCAGCCCACGCGCAGGGCCCATTAATGAAAAACTGTTTTTT,CASSPRAGPINEKLFF,TRBV7-2,-,-,16,TRBJ1-4
TGCGCCAGCAGCCAAGAGGGGACGTTCTACGAGCAGTACTTC,CASSQEGTFYEQYF,TRBV4-1,-,-,14,TRBJ2-7
TGTGCCAGCAGCTCCGGACCGAACTACGAGCAGTACTTC,CASSSGPNYEQYF,TRBV7-9,few,-,13,TRBJ2-7
TGTGCCAGCAGCTCAGGATACGAGCAGTACTTC,CASSSGYEQYF,TRBV9,medium-sized,-,11,TRBJ2-7
TGTGCCAGAAGCTTGGGGCATTATGGCTACACCTTC,CARSLGHYGYTF,TRBV5-3,-,-,12,TRBJ1-2
TGTGCCAGCACACCCGGGACTAGCGGGGGTGAGACCCAGTACTTC,CASTPGTSGGETQYF,TRBV6-1,-,TRBD2,15,TRBJ2-5
TGTGCCAGCAGTTTGTCCGGGAGTACATTCTACGAGCAGTACTTC,CASSLSGSTFYEQYF,TRBV28,-,-,15,TRBJ2-7
TGTGCCAGCAGCAAGGGGGGCTCGAACACTGAAGCTTTCTTT,CASSKGGSNTEAFF,TRBV21-1,-,-,14,TRBJ1-1
TGCGCCAGCAGTTTTACCGGGACTAGCGAGCGCACCGGGGAGCTGTTTTTT,CASSFTGTSERTGELFF,TRBV10-2,-,TRBD2,17,TRBJ2-2
TGTGCCAGCAGCTTACCGACAGGACTTCTAGATGGCTACACCTTC,CASSLPTGLLDGYTF,TRBV5-6,many,-,15,TRBJ1-2
TGTGCCAGCAGTACAAGGGGTGGAAGCACTGAAGCTTTCTTT,CASSTRGGSTEAFF,TRBV27,few,-,14,TRBJ1-1
TGTGCCAGCAGTGACACCTTAACGACCTACGAGCAGTACTTC,CASSDTLTTYEQYF,TRBV28,-,-,14,TRBJ2-7
TGTGCCAGCAGCTTATCGGGACTAGCGGGAGGTGACAATGAGCAGTTCTTC,CASSLSGLAGGDNEQFF,TRBV7-3,few,TRBD2,17,TRBJ2-1
TGTGCCAGTAGTATGACAGGAATGAGCACAGATACGCAGTATTTT,CASSMTGMSTDTQYF,TRBV19,-,-,15,TRBJ2-3
TGTGCCTGGAGTCCAGGGGGGACTGAAGCTTTCTTT,CAWSPGGTEAFF,TRBV30,-,TRBD1,12,TRBJ1-1
TGCAGCGTGTCCGGGACAACGAACACTGAAGCTTTCTTT,CSVSGTTNTEAFF,TRBV29-1,-,-,13,TRBJ1-1
TGTGCCAGTAGTATGGCGGGACTAGCGAAAAAAGAGACCCAGTACTTC,CASSMAGLAKKETQYF,TRBV19,once,TRBD2,16,TRBJ2-5
TGTGCCAGCAGCCCCCAGCCGCCGGGGTTGAACTACGAGCAGTACTTC,CASSPQPPGLNYEQYF,TRBV5-7,-,-,16,TRBJ2-7
TGTGCCATACAAAAAACCGCCGGGGCGGATACGCAGTATTTT,CAIQKTAGADTQYF,TRBV6-1,-,-,14,TRBJ2-3
TGTGCCAGCAGTTTTGGACAGGGATGGGATGGCTACACCTTC,CASSFGQGWDGYTF,TRBV27,few,TRBD1,14,TRBJ1-2
TGTGCCAGCAGTGAGATGAGCAATCAGCCCCAGCATTTT,CASSEMSNQPQHF,TRBV6-4,-,-,13,TRBJ1-5
TGTGCCAGCAGCGTAGCCTCTAGCGGGGTTAACACCGGGGAGCTGTTTTTT,CASSVASSGVNTGELFF,TRBV9,-,TRBD2,17,TRBJ2-2
TGTGCCAGCAGCTTGGGGGGGGAAGAGACCCAGTACTTC,CASSLGGEETQYF,TRBV5-4,-,-,13,TRBJ2-5
TGCGCCAGCACACAGACCGGGTCTAGCGGGGAGCAGTTCTTC,CASTQTGSSGEQFF,TRBV5-1,few,TRBD2,14,TRBJ2-1
TGTGCCAGCAGCCAAGATACAGCCTCTGGGGCCAACGTCCTGACTTTC,CASSQDTASGANVLTF,TRBV5-4,-,-,16,TRBJ2-6
TGCAGCGTTGTAAAGGAAGGAGGCAATCAGCCCCAGCATTTT,CSVVKEGGNQPQHF,TRBV29-1,-,-,14,TRBJ1-5
TGCAGCCATCACGGGGGTGAAACTGAAGCTTTCTTT,CSHHGGETEAFF,TRBV29-1,-,-,12,TRBJ1-1
TGTGCCACCAGCAGAGCCCTAGCGGCACACCAAGAGACCCAGTACTTC,CATSRALAAHQETQYF,TRBV15,-,TRBD2,16,TRBJ2-5
TGTGCCAGCAGCCAAACCCATAGGAGCCGCTCCTACAATGAGCAGTTCTTC,CASSQTHRSRSYNEQFF,TRBV7-8,-,-,17,TRBJ2-1
TGTGCCAGCAGCCGGGGACACAGGCAAACGGGGCATGAGCAGTTCTTC,CASSRGHRQTGHEQFF,TRBV4-2,-,-,16,TRBJ2-1
TGTGCCAGCAGCTCACTGTACTCCGAAAGATACGAGCAGTACTTC,CASSSLYSERYEQYF,TRBV28,few,-,15,TRBJ2-7
TGTGCCATTAAAGGCCCGGGGGACTACAATGAGCAGTTCTTC,CAIKGPGDYNEQFF,TRBV19,-,-,14,TRBJ2-1
TGTGCCAGCAGTTCCTACACTGAAGCTTTCTTT,CASSSYTEAFF,TRBV6-5,-,-,11,TRBJ1-1
TGTGCCAGCACCCAAGGACGGGCCGGGATCTACGAGCAGTACTTC,CASTQGRAGIYEQYF,TRBV2,-,-,15,TRBJ2-7
TGTGCCAGCAGCTTCGCAGGGGAGGGATACGAGCAGTACTTC,CASSFAGEGYEQYF,TRBV7-6,-,-,14,TRBJ2-7
TGTGCCAGCAGTTGGGAGGGGGTTTCAGTCTACGAGCAGTACTTC,CASSWEGVSVYEQYF,TRBV6-7,-,-,15,TRBJ2-7
TGTGCCAGCAGCTTAGGGCGGGAGTCCTACAATGAGCAGTTCTTC,CASSLGRESYNEQFF,TRBV7-9,-,TRBD2,15,TRBJ2-1
TGTGCCAGCAGCTTAGGTACAGTGAACACTGAAGCTTTCTTT,CASSLGTVNTEAFF,TRBV7-8,-,-,14,TRBJ1-1
TGTGCCAGCAGTGGACCGACAGGGGCGGAGGACATTCAGTACTTC,CASSGPTGAEDIQYF,TRBV25-1,few,TRBD1,15,TRBJ2-4
TGCGCCAGCAGCCAAGATCCAGGCGAGCAGTACTTC,CASSQDPGEQYF,TRBV4-1,-,-,12,TRBJ2-7
TGTGCCAGCAGCGTATATTGGGCGGGAGTCCATGAGCAGTTCTTC,CASSVYWAGVHEQFF,TRBV9,-,TRBD2,15,TRBJ2-1